This TCR beta chain was identified in a study of T cell responses to AZD1222 COVID-19 vaccine. Study-level findings and limits: Across spike, vaccine-associated CD4 TCRs were found, dominant at 160-218 and 743-854.

Turning to this clone: Its specificity is not known.

Germline V gene sequence: CDR1 SQVTM, CDR2 ANQGSEA. V shed 4 bases, J shed 3 bases, and the junction held 2 bases outside the gene matches. The CDR3 is made up of 13 amino acids. Method: immunoSEQ multiplex PCR; TCRdb's copy keeps in-frame clones and lacks some. The sample holds approximately 100,000 clones, about 87% seen once. V gene TRBV29-1 combines with J gene TRBJ2-7, with TRBD1 matching over 11 bases. This specimen was peripheral blood, taken on day 0 of AZD1222 vaccination. This TCR derives from an adult in good health. DNA of the CDR3: TGCAGCGTTGCGGGACAGGGGGGCTACGAGCAGTACTTC. It translates to CSVAGQGGYEQYF.